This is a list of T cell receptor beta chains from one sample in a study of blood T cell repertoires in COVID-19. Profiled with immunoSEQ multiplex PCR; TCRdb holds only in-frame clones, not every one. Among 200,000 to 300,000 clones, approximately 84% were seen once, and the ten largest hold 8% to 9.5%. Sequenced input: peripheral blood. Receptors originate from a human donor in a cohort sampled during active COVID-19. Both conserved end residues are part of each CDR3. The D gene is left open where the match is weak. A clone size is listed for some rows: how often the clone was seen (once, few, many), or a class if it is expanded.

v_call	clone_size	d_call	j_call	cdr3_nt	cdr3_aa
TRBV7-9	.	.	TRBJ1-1	TGTGCCAGCAGCTTAGCGGACATTGAAGCTTTCTTT	CASSLADIEAFF
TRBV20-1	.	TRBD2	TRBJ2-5	TGCAGTGCTAGTCGAACTAAAGCGGGAGTAGAGACCCAGTACTTC	CSASRTKAGVETQYF
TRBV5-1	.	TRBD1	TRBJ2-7	TGCGCCAGCAGCCCAGGACAGGGCACGGGGCAGTACTTC	CASSPGQGTGQYF
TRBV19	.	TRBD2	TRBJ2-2	TGTGCCAGTATGTCGGAGCGGGAGTATACCGGGGAGCTGTTTTTT	CASMSEREYTGELFF
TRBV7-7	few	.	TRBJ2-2	TGTGCTAGCAGCTTGACGGAGTCGACCGGGGAGCTGTTTTTT	CASSLTESTGELFF
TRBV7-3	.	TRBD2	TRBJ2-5	TGTGCCAGCAGCCTAATCCGACTAGCAAGATCGGAGACCCAGTACTTC	CASSLIRLARSETQYF
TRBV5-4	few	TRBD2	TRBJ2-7	TGTGCCAGCAGCCTTAGCGGGGGCGGGGACGAGCAGTACTTC	CASSLSGGGDEQYF
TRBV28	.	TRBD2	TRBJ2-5	TGTGCCAGCAGCCAACTAGCGGGGTTTCAAGAGACCCAGTACTTC	CASSQLAGFQETQYF
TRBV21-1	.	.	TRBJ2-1	TGTGCCCCCTCCAGAGGGGGATACAATGAGCAGTTCTTC	CAPSRGGYNEQFF
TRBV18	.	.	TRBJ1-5	TGTGCCAGCTCGTCGGGGAGCGGTGGCAATCAGCCCCAGCATTTT	CASSSGSGGNQPQHF
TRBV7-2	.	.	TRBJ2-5	TGTGCCAGCAGACCACTAGCTCAAGAGACCCAGTACTTC	CASRPLAQETQYF
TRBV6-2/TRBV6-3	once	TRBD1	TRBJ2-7	TGTGCCAGCAGTTTTCCGGGACAGACCAACGAGCAGTACTTC	CASSFPGQTNEQYF
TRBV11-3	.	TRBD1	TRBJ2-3	TGTGCCAGCAGCCCCGGGACAGGGACAGATACGCAGTATTTT	CASSPGTGTDTQYF
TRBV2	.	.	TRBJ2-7	TGTGCCAGCCGGGACAGGGGGCGTCTAGCGGGAGGCGAGCAGTACTTC	CASRDRGRLAGGEQYF
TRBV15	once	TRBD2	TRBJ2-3	TGTGCCACCAGCAGAGGACTAGCGGGAGGGGATACGCAGTATTTT	CATSRGLAGGDTQYF
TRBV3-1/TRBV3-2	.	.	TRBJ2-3	TGTGCCAGCAGCCAAGACTCAGGGATCACAGATACGCAGTATTTT	CASSQDSGITDTQYF
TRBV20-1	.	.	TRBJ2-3	TGCAGTGCTAGCAGTGCAGATACGCAGTATTTT	CSASSADTQYF
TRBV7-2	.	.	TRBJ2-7	TGTGCCAGCAGCTTGGAGGGAGGCACCTACGAGCAGTACTTC	CASSLEGGTYEQYF
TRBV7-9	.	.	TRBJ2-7	TGTGCCAGCAGCCCTCGTATCCGGGACTCTACGCCCGAGCAGTACTTC	CASSPRIRDSTPEQYF
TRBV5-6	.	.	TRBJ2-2	TGTGCCAGCAGCCCGCCGCATCGGACCGGGGAGCTGTTTTTT	CASSPPHRTGELFF